This is a list of T cell receptor beta chains from one sample in a study of blood T cells in healthy people across ages. A single record per CDR3 protein comes from TCRdb applying MiXCR to the 5' RACE reads. Here the sample spans approximately 810,000 distinct CDR3 sequences, roughly 35% being singletons. Sequenced input: blood. Receptors were obtained from a man aged 18-30 years in good health. Each CDR3 is given with its conserved first and last residue. The order of the fields is J gene, clone size, V gene, D gene, CDR3 DNA, CDR3 protein. The D gene is left open where the match is weak. Expanded clones are given a class, and other clones once, few, many or no size at all.

TRBJ2-2,-,TRBV2,TRBD2,TGTGCCAGCAAACTCACTAGCGGGGGGGCCGAAACCGGGGAGCTGTTTTTT,CASKLTSGGAETGELFF
TRBJ2-3,-,TRBV4-3,-,TGCGCCAGCAGCCAAGTCCACAGGGCAGATACGCAGTATTTT,CASSQVHRADTQYF
TRBJ2-7,many,TRBV7-2,-,TGTGCCAGCAGCTTTCCCCCCTTCGATTACGAGCAGTACTTC,CASSFPPFDYEQYF
TRBJ2-1,-,TRBV9,TRBD1,TGTGCCAGCAGCGACCCTCGGGACAGGGAGATCTGCAATGAGCAGTTCTTC,CASSDPRDREICNEQFF
TRBJ2-4,many,TRBV29-1,-,TGCAGCGTGGGCGGGGAACCCAAAAACATTCAGTACTTC,CSVGGEPKNIQYF
TRBJ2-7,-,TRBV6-5,-,TGTGCCTGCAGTCCTCGATCCTCCTACGAGCAGTACTTC,CACSPRSSYEQYF
TRBJ1-2,-,TRBV7-2,-,TGTGCCAGCAGCTTAGATGCCGGCCAGGGTGCTAACTATGGCTACACCTTC,CASSLDAGQGANYGYTF
TRBJ1-2,-,TRBV13,TRBD1,TGTGCCAGCAGCTTAGAGGAACAGGGGAGGAGCGGCTACACCTTC,CASSLEEQGRSGYTF
TRBJ2-7,few,TRBV5-4,-,TGTGCCAGCAGCGAGGGAACAGGGTTAGACGAGCAGTACTTC,CASSEGTGLDEQYF
TRBJ1-4,-,TRBV28,TRBD1,TGTGCCAGCAGTGGGGGGGACAGTGAAAAACTGTTTTTT,CASSGGDSEKLFF
TRBJ1-3,-,TRBV15,TRBD1,TGTGCCACCAGCAGAAGCAGGGGGCTTGGAAACACCATATATTTT,CATSRSRGLGNTIYF